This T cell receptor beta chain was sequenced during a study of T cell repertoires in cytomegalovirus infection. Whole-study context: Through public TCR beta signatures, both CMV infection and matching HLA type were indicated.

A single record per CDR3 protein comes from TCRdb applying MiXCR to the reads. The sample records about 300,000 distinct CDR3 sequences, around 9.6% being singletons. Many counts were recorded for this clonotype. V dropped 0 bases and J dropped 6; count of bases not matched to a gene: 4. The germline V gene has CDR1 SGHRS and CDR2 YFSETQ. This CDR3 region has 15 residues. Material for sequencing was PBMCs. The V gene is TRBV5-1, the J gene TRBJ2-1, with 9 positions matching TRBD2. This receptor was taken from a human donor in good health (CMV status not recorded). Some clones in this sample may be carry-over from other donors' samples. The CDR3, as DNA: TGCGCCAGCAGCTTGGAGGCTAGCGGGGTCAATGAGCAGTTCTTC. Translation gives CASSLEASGVNEQFF.